The entry below describes one T cell receptor beta chain. What this receptor recognizes is not known. No clone much larger than this one lies a single base away; base qualities are absent. Whole blood was collected in K2EDTA tubes by collaborating institutions according to the institutions' own protocols. For TCRbeta analysis, collaborator samples were shipped as frozen whole blood, as isolated PBMCs, or as DNA extracted from either sample type. The sample belongs to a study of blood T cell repertoires in COVID-19 (dated by TCRdb to the early 2020s). Study-wide context: Collaborator samples came from the United States, Italy and Spain and covered acute and convalescent phases of COVID-19. Nearly every sample came with metadata listing a de-identified subject ID, COVID-19 status, age in years and sex. The material from the prospective study consisted of cDNA or gDNA derived from T cells, B-cell-depleted T cells, or PBMCs. Where HLA class I and class II types were available, the types were taken from metadata supplied by the sample provider, not from assay-based typing. The repertoires were released in a freely available public database intended as a resource for research on the immune response to SARS-CoV-2. The dataset comprised deeply sampled blood TCRbeta repertoires from subjects exposed to, actively infected with, or recovered from COVID-19. Samples were obtained from the ongoing ImmuneRACE study (first 160 participants) and from 1,000 to 1,500 subjects provided by 6 global collaborators.

On the study overall, not on this receptor specifically: How much clinical and demographic metadata was included differed by source and by participant, and the metadata was provided uncurated.

TCRbeta CDR3 regions were amplified from genomic DNA by means of the immunoSEQ Assay, a bias-controlled multiplex PCR. Per the source publication's procedure: The number of nucleated cells in each sample was estimated from the amplification of reference gene primers within the assay. Sequence reads were collapsed and filtered to measure the absolute abundance of every unique TCRbeta CDR3 rearrangement. For each sample, productive Simpson clonality was calculated by taking the square root of Simpson's diversity index across productive rearrangements. The immuneACCESS repertoire file appears here via TCRdb, limited to in-frame rearrangements. These files lack a portion of the clones; in checked studies, under half of the deficit traces to unresolved V genes, and the cause of the others is not known. From that table come the V and J calls and clone size; the DNA was used to work out D and trimming. The sample contains 150,000 or so clones, 78% of them found a single time. The ten largest clones represent approximately 1.8% of the sample.

The TCR comes from an elderly man with acute or convalescent COVID-19. Sequencing used peripheral blood.

The CDR3 here reads CASKNSGTSGGELFF. The nucleotide sequence is TGTGCCAGCAAAAATTCCGGGACTAGCGGGGGGGAGCTGTTTTTT. This sequence uses TRBV6-6 and TRBJ2-2; 12 middle bases align to TRBD2. The CDR3 contains 15 residues, cysteine and phenylalanine counted. Here the CDR3 DNA is all that survives: 45 bases in frame from base 1. The germline V gene encodes CDR1 MNHNY and CDR2 SVGAGI (reference sequence). After removal of 7 bases from V and 8 bases from J, the junction retains 8 bases not matched to a gene.